A single sample is the source of the 5 T cell receptor beta chains below, sequenced in a study of OX40 agonist ivuxolimab in advanced cancers. The repertoire was sequenced with immunoSEQ multiplex PCR; TCRdb's copy has only in-frame clones and lacks some. The sample yields 13,000 to 15,000 clones, approximately 93% seen once. The specimen comprised CD4+ or CD8+ T cells sorted from blood, sampled in a trial of the OX40 agonist ivuxolimab. These receptors all come from an adult with an advanced solid tumor such as melanoma, head and neck, liver or kidney cancer.

The rearrangement links TRBV19 to TRBJ2-3, with TRBD2 identical over 9 bases. The length of the CDR3 is 14 residues. V was pared by 3 bases and J by 3 bases, with 1 base of the junction left unmatched. Germline V CDR1 and CDR2: LNHDA, SQIVND (reference sequence). The DNA of the CDR3 is TGTGCCAGTAGTATGAGCGGGAGGACAGATACGCAGTATTTT. Translating gives CASSMSGRTDTQYF.

The chain combines TRBV7-9 with TRBJ2-7, with D unclear. Germline V gene data show CDR1 as SEHNR and CDR2 as FQNEAQ (reference sequence). Trimming removed 5 bases from V and 2 bases from J, with 19 bases in between. This CDR3 spans 16 amino acids. CDR3 protein: CASSPTSGPETYEQYF. In nucleotides, the CDR3 is TGTGCCAGCAGCCCTACTTCCGGCCCCGAAACCTACGAGCAGTACTTC.

The chain employs TRBV19 and TRBJ1-1; 8 nucleotides match TRBD1. The length of the CDR3 is 14 residues. Germline V gene sequence: CDR1 LNHDA, CDR2 SQIVND (reference sequence). J gave up 1 base and V 4 bases, and 2 bases lay outside the gene matches. CDR3 sequence (DNA): TGTGCCAGTAGTAGTGGGACAGGGAACACTGAAGCTTTCTTT. Translating gives CASSSGTGNTEAFF.

J is TRBJ1-1 and V is TRBV5-3; D call uncertain. TRBV5-3 is an ORF, with its function uncertain. CDR3 length: 13 residues. V dropped 4 bases and J dropped 3 bases, with 10 bases sitting between them. CDR3: CARSARDHTEAFF. CDR3 nucleotides: TGTGCCAGAAGCGCCCGGGATCACACTGAAGCTTTCTTT.

The gene calls are TRBV7-9 and TRBJ1-6, with D possibly TRBD1 on 5 matching bases. CDR3 size: 12 residues. The V end lost 6 bases, the J end lost 16 bases, and 16 bases lay between the germline ends. CDR1 is SEHNR and CDR2 is FQNEAQ in the germline V gene (reference sequence). CDR3: CASRPMGTDLHF. DNA for the CDR3: TGTGCCAGCAGACCGATGGGGACGGATCTCCACTTT. The full variable domain, completed using reference TRBV7-9 and TRBJ1-6, is DTGVSQNPRHKITKRGQNVTFRCDPISEHNRLYWYRQTLGQGPEFLTYFQNEAQLEKSRLLSDRFSAERPKGSFSTLEIQRTEQGDSAMYLCASRPMGTDLHFGNGTRLTVT.